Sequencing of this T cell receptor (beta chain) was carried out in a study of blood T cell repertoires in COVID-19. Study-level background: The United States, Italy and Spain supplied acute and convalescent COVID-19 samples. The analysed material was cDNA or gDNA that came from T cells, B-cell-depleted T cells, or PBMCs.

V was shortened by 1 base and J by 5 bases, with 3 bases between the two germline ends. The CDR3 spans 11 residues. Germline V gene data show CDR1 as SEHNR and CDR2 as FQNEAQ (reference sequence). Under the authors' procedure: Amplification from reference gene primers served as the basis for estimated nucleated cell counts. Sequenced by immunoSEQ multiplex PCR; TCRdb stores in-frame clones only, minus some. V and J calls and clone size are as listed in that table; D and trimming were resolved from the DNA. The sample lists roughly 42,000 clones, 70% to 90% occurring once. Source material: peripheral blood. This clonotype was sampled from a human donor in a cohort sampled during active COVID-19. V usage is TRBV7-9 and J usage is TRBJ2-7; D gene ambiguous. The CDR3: CASSLDNEQYF. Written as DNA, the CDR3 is TGTGCCAGCAGCTTAGACAACGAGCAGTACTTC.